The rows below give T cell receptor beta chains drawn from one sample of a study of T cell responses to AZD1222 COVID-19 vaccine. Sequencing was performed with immunoSEQ multiplex PCR; in TCRdb, only in-frame clones are kept and a portion is missing. Of 90,000 to 100,000 clones listed, about 89% are singletons. The sample consisted of peripheral blood, taken on day 0 of AZD1222 vaccination. All receptors come from an adult in good health. Both conserved end residues are part of each CDR3. The D gene is left open where the match is weak. Clone size, where shown, is once, few, many, or a class for clones that have expanded.

j_call: TRBJ2-7
d_call: TRBD2
v_call: TRBV29-1
clone_size: .
cdr3_aa: CSASGTSSYEQYF
cdr3_nt: TGCAGCGCGTCCGGGACTAGCAGCTACGAGCAGTACTTC

j_call: TRBJ1-5
d_call: .
v_call: TRBV7-2
clone_size: .
cdr3_aa: CASSVASNQPQHF
cdr3_nt: TGTGCCAGCAGCGTGGCCAGCAATCAGCCCCAGCATTTT

j_call: TRBJ2-7
d_call: TRBD1
v_call: TRBV5-5
clone_size: .
cdr3_aa: CASSADRGRRYEQYF
cdr3_nt: TGTGCCAGCAGCGCGGACAGGGGGCGTCGATACGAGCAGTACTTC

j_call: TRBJ1-4
d_call: .
v_call: TRBV28
clone_size: .
cdr3_aa: CASSHSPGGEKLFF
cdr3_nt: TGTGCCAGCAGCCACTCACCAGGTGGTGAAAAACTGTTTTTT

j_call: TRBJ1-1
d_call: TRBD1
v_call: TRBV14
clone_size: once
cdr3_aa: CASSHRTGANTEAFF
cdr3_nt: TGTGCCAGCAGCCACCGGACAGGGGCGAACACTGAAGCTTTCTTT

j_call: TRBJ2-3
d_call: .
v_call: TRBV28
clone_size: .
cdr3_aa: CASNQGGGGHTDTQYF
cdr3_nt: TGTGCCAGCAACCAAGGGGGCGGGGGGCACACAGATACGCAGTATTTT

j_call: TRBJ1-3
d_call: TRBD1
v_call: TRBV14
clone_size: .
cdr3_aa: CASSPGTGAYTIYF
cdr3_nt: TGTGCCAGCAGCCCCGGGACAGGGGCATACACCATATATTTT

j_call: TRBJ2-5
d_call: .
v_call: TRBV6-5
clone_size: .
cdr3_aa: CASSSQGETQYF
cdr3_nt: TGTGCCAGCAGTTCCCAGGGGGAGACCCAGTACTTC

j_call: TRBJ1-2
d_call: TRBD1
v_call: TRBV18
clone_size: .
cdr3_aa: CASSPSGTGEIDGYTF
cdr3_nt: TGTGCCAGCTCACCTTCCGGGACAGGGGAGATTGATGGCTACACCTTC

j_call: TRBJ1-4
d_call: .
v_call: TRBV5-1
clone_size: .
cdr3_aa: CASRPGPGEKLFF
cdr3_nt: TGCGCCAGCAGACCGGGGCCTGGGGAAAAACTGTTTTTT

j_call: TRBJ2-7
d_call: .
v_call: TRBV6-2/TRBV6-3
clone_size: .
cdr3_aa: CASSYRQAYSYEQYF
cdr3_nt: TGTGCCAGCAGTTACCGACAGGCGTACTCCTACGAGCAGTACTTC

j_call: TRBJ2-1
d_call: .
v_call: TRBV4-3
clone_size: .
cdr3_aa: CASSQDGGASYNEQFF
cdr3_nt: TGCGCCAGCAGCCAAGATGGGGGGGCCTCCTACAATGAGCAGTTCTTC

j_call: TRBJ1-1
d_call: .
v_call: TRBV20-1
clone_size: .
cdr3_aa: CSASGREAFF
cdr3_nt: TGCAGTGCCTCAGGGAGGGAAGCTTTCTTT

j_call: TRBJ2-2
d_call: .
v_call: TRBV29-1
clone_size: once
cdr3_aa: CSVYSGNTGELFF
cdr3_nt: TGCAGCGTATATAGCGGGAACACCGGGGAGCTGTTTTTT

j_call: TRBJ2-1
d_call: TRBD2
v_call: TRBV30
clone_size: .
cdr3_aa: CAWTGTRWANEQFF
cdr3_nt: TGTGCCTGGACCGGGACTAGATGGGCAAATGAGCAGTTCTTC

j_call: TRBJ2-5
d_call: .
v_call: TRBV5-4
clone_size: .
cdr3_aa: CASRSGTLQETQYF
cdr3_nt: TGTGCCAGCAGGTCCGGGACACTTCAAGAGACCCAGTACTTC

j_call: TRBJ2-5
d_call: .
v_call: TRBV18
clone_size: .
cdr3_aa: CASSPQETQYF
cdr3_nt: TGTGCCAGCTCACCTCAAGAGACCCAGTACTTC

j_call: TRBJ1-6
d_call: .
v_call: TRBV19
clone_size: .
cdr3_aa: CASSPDSYNSPLHF
cdr3_nt: TGTGCCAGTAGTCCCGACAGCTATAATTCACCCCTCCACTTT

j_call: TRBJ2-7
d_call: .
v_call: TRBV30
clone_size: .
cdr3_aa: CAWSGTVVAYEQYF
cdr3_nt: TGTGCCTGGAGTGGGACAGTTGTAGCCTACGAGCAGTACTTC

j_call: TRBJ1-3
d_call: .
v_call: TRBV4-3
clone_size: .
cdr3_aa: CASSQEPGASGNTIYF
cdr3_nt: TGCGCCAGCAGCCAAGAACCCGGGGCATCTGGAAACACCATATATTTT

j_call: TRBJ1-1
d_call: .
v_call: TRBV19
clone_size: .
cdr3_aa: CASSATGNTEAFF
cdr3_nt: TGTGCCAGTAGTGCAACGGGAAACACTGAAGCTTTCTTT

j_call: TRBJ1-4
d_call: TRBD1
v_call: TRBV15
clone_size: .
cdr3_aa: CATSPNRGPGEKLFF
cdr3_nt: TGTGCCACCAGTCCAAACAGGGGTCCGGGTGAAAAACTGTTTTTT

j_call: TRBJ1-2
d_call: .
v_call: TRBV29-1
clone_size: .
cdr3_aa: CSGGESFYGYTF
cdr3_nt: TGCAGCGGGGGGGAATCTTTCTATGGCTACACCTTC

j_call: TRBJ2-1
d_call: .
v_call: TRBV15
clone_size: .
cdr3_aa: CATSRDRYNEQFF
cdr3_nt: TGTGCCACCAGCAGAGATCGGTATAATGAGCAGTTCTTC

j_call: TRBJ1-6
d_call: .
v_call: TRBV18
clone_size: .
cdr3_aa: CASSPESNSPLHF
cdr3_nt: TGTGCCAGCTCACCAGAGTCTAATTCACCCCTCCACTTT

j_call: TRBJ1-5
d_call: TRBD1
v_call: TRBV7-2
clone_size: .
cdr3_aa: CASSTTGRRGSNQPQHF
cdr3_nt: TGTGCCAGCAGTACGACAGGGCGGAGAGGTAGCAATCAGCCCCAGCATTTT

j_call: TRBJ2-6
d_call: TRBD2
v_call: TRBV25-1
clone_size: once
cdr3_aa: CASSGRPAGANVLTF
cdr3_nt: TGTGCCAGCAGCGGGAGGCCTGCGGGGGCCAACGTCCTGACTTTC

j_call: TRBJ2-5
d_call: TRBD2
v_call: TRBV9
clone_size: .
cdr3_aa: CASSVGGRGATQETQYF
cdr3_nt: TGTGCCAGCAGCGTAGGAGGGCGGGGGGCCACCCAAGAGACCCAGTACTTC

j_call: TRBJ1-6
d_call: .
v_call: TRBV6-5
clone_size: .
cdr3_aa: CASTSRAGNTSPLHF
cdr3_nt: TGTGCCAGCACCTCACGAGCAGGGAACACTTCACCCCTCCACTTT

j_call: TRBJ2-3
d_call: .
v_call: TRBV7-3
clone_size: once
cdr3_aa: CASSLIRTPTDTQYF
cdr3_nt: TGTGCCAGCAGCTTAATAAGAACGCCCACAGATACGCAGTATTTT

j_call: TRBJ2-3
d_call: TRBD1
v_call: TRBV7-2
clone_size: .
cdr3_aa: CASSPLGQGGDTQYF
cdr3_nt: TGTGCCAGCAGCCCCCTTGGACAGGGGGGAGATACGCAGTATTTT

j_call: TRBJ1-2
d_call: TRBD1
v_call: TRBV7-2
clone_size: .
cdr3_aa: CASSPGQGGDGYTF
cdr3_nt: TGTGCCAGCAGCCCTGGACAGGGAGGTGATGGCTACACCTTC